A single sample gave rise to the 28 T cell receptor beta chains below, sequenced in a study of OX40 agonist ivuxolimab in advanced cancers. TCRdb's copy holds only in-frame clones and misses some; the assay was immunoSEQ multiplex PCR. The sample yields 100,000 to 110,000 clones, approximately 91% seen once. The sequencing here drew on CD4+ or CD8+ T cells sorted from blood, taken in a trial of the OX40 agonist ivuxolimab. These receptors came from an adult with an advanced solid tumor such as melanoma, head and neck, liver or kidney cancer.

This chain uses TRBV7-9 with TRBJ1-2; the D is unclear. This CDR3 is built from 14 residues. CDR1 is SEHNR and CDR2 is FQNEAQ in the germline V gene (reference sequence). Between the trimmed V and J ends, which lost 4 bases and 4 bases, there was a span of 13 bases. The CDR3 DNA reads as TGTGCCAGCAGCTCCCAAGCGAGCTCCTATGGCTACACCTTC. Translation gives CASSSQASSYGYTF.

The chain joins TRBV9 to TRBJ2-7; TRBD2 might be the D (6 bases). The CDR3 consists of 14 residues. The germline gives CDR1 SGDLS, CDR2 YYNGEE. With 0 bases removed from V and 2 bases from J, the gap between germline ends came to 9 bases. CDR3 protein: CASSVGGETYEQYF. The CDR3 DNA follows: TGTGCCAGCAGCGTAGGCGGGGAGACCTACGAGCAGTACTTC.

Only one count was recorded for this clone. The V call is TRBV7-3, the J call TRBJ2-5; D is uncertain. V gave up 6 bases and J gave up 4 bases, with 12 bases separating them. The CDR3 runs to 13 residues. Per the germline V gene, CDR1 is SGHTA and CDR2 is FQGTGA. CDR3 region: CASRGSEAETQYF. The CDR3 DNA reads as TGTGCCAGCAGGGGCAGCGAGGCAGAGACCCAGTACTTC.

The rearrangement links TRBV6-5 to TRBJ2-3; D uncertain. The germline V and J ends were trimmed by 4 bases and 2 bases, with 4 bases remaining between them. Germline values: CDR1 MNHEY, CDR2 SVGAGI. The CDR3 consists of 12 residues. CDR3 residues: CASSSNTDTQYF. DNA for the CDR3: TGTGCCAGCAGTTCCAACACAGATACGCAGTATTTT.

This clone was counted once. V usage is TRBV27 and J usage is TRBJ2-3; 9 nucleotides match TRBD1. CDR3 length: 16 residues. Germline V lookup: CDR1 MNHEY, CDR2 SMNVEV (reference sequence). V trimming: 5 bases; J trimming: 2 bases; junction bases outside the gene matches: 8. The CDR3 coding sequence is TGTGCCAGCAGTAGGGGGACAGGGAGGAACACAGATACGCAGTATTTT. This encodes CASSRGTGRNTDTQYF.

The chain has TRBV4-2 and TRBJ1-5; D is unresolved. This CDR3 is 14 amino acids long. The V end lost 0 bases, the J end lost 4 bases, and 7 bases lay between the germline ends. CDR1 is LGHNA, CDR2 YNFKEQ, per germline. CDR3 in DNA: TGTGCCAGCAGCCAAGAGGATAGGAATCAGCCCCAGCATTTT. Protein sequence: CASSQEDRNQPQHF.

The chain couples TRBV6-6 to TRBJ1-1, with D uncertain. Trimming pared 0 bases from V and 8 bases from J, leaving 10 bases between. Germline V gene lookup returns CDR1 MNHNY and CDR2 SVGAGI (reference sequence). The length of the CDR3 is 13 residues. CDR3 loop: CASSYSRAREAFF. The CDR3, as DNA: TGTGCCAGCAGTTACTCGCGAGCCAGGGAAGCTTTCTTT.

The chain employs TRBV30 and TRBJ2-2; TRBD2 matches 8 bases. Germline assignment: CDR1 GTSNPN and CDR2 SVGIG (reference sequence). The CDR3 has 13 residues. V lost 5 bases to trimming and J lost 5 bases; unmatched junction nucleotides: 4. The chain's CDR3 is CAWAGGRTGELFF. As DNA, the CDR3 is TGTGCCTGGGCGGGAGGACGGACCGGGGAGCTGTTTTTT.

The table lists this clone with a few counts. This rearrangement joins TRBV19 to TRBJ1-2; 9 positions agree with TRBD1. V shed 2 bases and J 8 bases; nucleotides not matched to a gene: 12. The CDR3 length is 16 residues. Germline V lookup: CDR1 LNHDA, CDR2 SQIVND (reference sequence). In DNA, the CDR3 is TGTGCCAGTAGTATACCCTCCGGGACAGGGCGGAGAGGCTACACCTTC. Amino acids: CASSIPSGTGRRGYTF.

This clone has a single count. This chain uses TRBV10-3 with TRBJ1-3, with D possibly matching TRBD1 (6 bases). Germline loops: CDR1 ENHRY, CDR2 SYGVKD. Deletions cut 6 bases from V and 4 bases from J, with 16 bases between. The length of the CDR3 is 15 residues. For the CDR3, the DNA is TGTGCCATCAGCCGCGCAGGGGCACAGGGAAACACCATATATTTT. Residues: CAISRAGAQGNTIYF.

The CDR3 spells CASSTLAGANVLTF. The CDR3 DNA reads as TGTGCCAGTAGTACCCTCGCTGGGGCCAACGTCCTGACTTTC. The chain combines TRBV19 with TRBJ2-6; no definite D call. CDR3 length: 14 amino acids. CDR1 is LNHDA and CDR2 is SQIVND in the germline V gene (reference sequence). The V end lost 4 bases, the J end lost 2 bases, and 6 bases lay between the germline ends.

This chain uses TRBV18 with TRBJ2-2; D is ambiguous. CDR1 and CDR2 (germline): KGHSH, LQKENI. This CDR3 has 12 amino acids. Between the trimmed V and J ends, which lost 6 bases and 8 bases, there was a span of 10 bases. CDR3: CASSPLSGELFF. DNA for the CDR3: TGTGCCAGCTCGCCCCTTTCGGGGGAGCTGTTTTTT.

The V gene is TRBV5-5, the J gene TRBJ1-3; D is unresolved. Germline assignment: CDR1 SGHKS and CDR2 YYEKEE (reference sequence). This CDR3 has 15 amino acids. Trimming removed 1 base from V and 0 bases from J, with 8 bases in between. CDR3 loop: CASSLIPDSGNTIYF. The CDR3 DNA sequence: TGTGCCAGCAGCTTGATACCGGACTCTGGAAACACCATATATTTT.

The V and J genes are TRBV2 and TRBJ1-4, with D possibly being TRBD1 (5 bases). Trimming shortened V by 1 base and J by 7 bases, and 16 bases separated the two germline ends. The CDR3 is 16 residues long. In germline, CDR1 is SNHLY, CDR2 FYNNEI. The CDR3 DNA reads TGTGCCAGCAGTGAAGGGGGCCTAGCATTTGGTGAAAAACTGTTTTTT. Translated: CASSEGGLAFGEKLFF.

The chain carries TRBV30 and TRBJ2-2; possible D gene TRBD2, 6 bases. CDR3 length equals 14 residues. V lost 7 bases and J 0 bases, leaving 12 bases between the germline ends. From germline, CDR1 is GTSNPN and CDR2 SVGIG (reference sequence). The CDR3: CAYLSGTNTGELFF. The CDR3 coding sequence is TGTGCCTACCTTAGCGGAACGAACACCGGGGAGCTGTTTTTT.

The rearrangement joins TRBV30 to TRBJ1-4; 7 bases are a match to TRBD1. Germline CDR1 GTSNPN, CDR2 SVGIG (reference sequence). CDR3 size: 13 residues. J gave up 7 bases and V 4 bases, and 6 bases lay outside the gene matches. The CDR3 DNA sequence: TGTGCCTGGAAACAGGGGTTGCTTGAAAAACTGTTTTTT. Translation gives CAWKQGLLEKLFF.

This chain joins TRBV28 and TRBJ1-5; 8 nucleotides match TRBD1. The CDR3 loop spans 16 amino acids. J was trimmed by 1 base and V by 5 bases; bases with no gene match: 7. CDR1 and CDR2 (germline): MDHEN, SYDVKM. The CDR3 spells CASSTTRTGSNQPQHF. Written as DNA, the CDR3 is TGTGCCAGCAGTACCACCAGGACAGGGAGCAATCAGCCCCAGCATTTT.

The chain uses TRBV4-2 and TRBJ2-1, with TRBD2 matching over 16 bases. Losses at the gene ends were 4 bases for V and 12 bases for J; bases not matched to a gene: 6. This CDR3 has 15 amino acids. Germline V gene sequence: CDR1 LGHNA, CDR2 YNFKEQ. The CDR3 DNA reads TGTGCCAGCAGCCCGGGACTAGCGGGGGGGCCTGGGCAGTTCTTC. Its translation is CASSPGLAGGPGQFF.

This chain connects TRBV5-1 to TRBJ2-1, with D possibly matching TRBD1 (6 bases). Trimming pared 4 bases from V and 4 bases from J, leaving 9 bases between. The CDR3 contains 13 residues. Germline V CDR1 and CDR2: SGHRS, YFSETQ. CDR3: CASSKGQYNEQFF. CDR3 bases: TGCGCCAGCAGCAAGGGACAATACAATGAGCAGTTCTTC.

The V and J genes are TRBV11-2 and TRBJ2-7; 15 nucleotides match TRBD2. This CDR3 spans 16 amino acids. Germline values: CDR1 SGHAT, CDR2 FQNNGV. V was pared by 3 bases and J by 13 bases, with 13 bases of the junction left unmatched. The CDR3 spells CASSFRTSGRAGFFYF. The CDR3 DNA sequence: TGTGCCAGCAGCTTCCGGACTAGCGGGAGGGCCGGTTTTTTTTACTTC. Full variable domain (rest looked up from reference TRBV11-2 and TRBJ2-7): EAGVAQSPRYKIIEKRQSVAFWCNPISGHATLYWYQQILGQGPKLLIQFQNNGVVDDSQLPKDRFSAERLKGVDSTLKIQPAKLEDSAVYLCASSFRTSGRAGFFYFGPGTRLTVT.

The J gene is TRBJ2-3, the V gene TRBV5-1; TRBD2 might be the D (5 bases). This CDR3 spans 18 amino acids. Trimming took off 4 bases at V and 0 bases at J, with 21 bases between the two ends. Germline assignment: CDR1 SGHRS and CDR2 YFSETQ. CDR3 protein: CASSLGARSLSSTDTQYF. Written as DNA, the CDR3 is TGCGCCAGCAGCCTGGGAGCCCGATCACTGTCAAGCACAGATACGCAGTATTTT.

The gene calls are TRBV19 and TRBJ1-2; 8 bases are a match to TRBD1. CDR3 length: 13 residues. Germline assignment: CDR1 LNHDA and CDR2 SQIVND (reference sequence). V shed 6 bases and J 12 bases; nucleotides not matched to a gene: 12. This CDR3 reads CASRPGTGNANTF. The CDR3 DNA is TGTGCCAGTAGGCCTGGGACAGGCAACGCCAACACCTTC.

This clone was seen a single time. The chain has TRBV28 and TRBJ1-5, with D unclear. With 6 bases removed from V and 9 bases from J, the gap between germline ends came to 15 bases. The CDR3 sequence is 13 residues long. The germline V gene has CDR1 MDHEN and CDR2 SYDVKM. Written as DNA, the CDR3 is TGTGCCAGCAGACCGGGCCCAGGAGGGCCCCAGCATTTT. It codes for CASRPGPGGPQHF.

The rearrangement uses TRBV7-8 and TRBJ1-4, with no clear D. CDR1 is SGHVS, CDR2 FQNEAQ, per germline. The CDR3 sequence is 14 residues long. V was clipped by 1 base and J by 5 bases, with 8 bases between them. CDR3 sequence reads: CASSLGGWNEKLFF. The CDR3 DNA reads as TGTGCCAGCAGCTTAGGAGGGTGGAATGAAAAACTGTTTTTT.

V is TRBV7-9 and J is TRBJ2-1, with no clear D. Trimming removed 3 bases from V and 6 bases from J, with 6 bases in between. The germline CDR1 and CDR2 sequences are SEHNR and FQNEAQ (reference sequence). CDR3 length: 12 residues. In nucleotides, the CDR3 is TGTGCCAGCAGCTTTGTTGGCAATGAGCAGTTCTTC. Protein: CASSFVGNEQFF.

This chain links TRBV4-2 with TRBJ2-2, with D possibly being TRBD2 (7 bases). The V gene lost 0 bases and the J gene lost 5 bases, with 16 bases spanning the gap. In germline, CDR1 is LGHNA, CDR2 YNFKEQ. CDR3 size: 17 residues. CDR3 nucleotide sequence: TGTGCCAGCAGCCAAGATTTGACGAAGGGGGGGACCGGGGAGCTGTTTTTT. As protein: CASSQDLTKGGTGELFF.

This clone was detected once. This chain connects TRBV6-1 to TRBJ2-5; 8 bases align to TRBD1. V dropped 2 bases and J dropped 1; count of bases not matched to a gene: 6. The V gene's germline CDR1 is MNHNS and CDR2 SASEGT. The CDR3 runs to 16 residues. In nucleotides, the CDR3 is TGTGCCAGCAGTGAACAGACAGGGGCGATCCAAGAGACCCAGTACTTC. Its translation is CASSEQTGAIQETQYF.

The V call is TRBV5-4, the J call TRBJ1-1, with a possible D match to TRBD1 (5 bases). This CDR3 comprises 13 residues. Germline V lookup: CDR1 SGHNT, CDR2 YYREEE (reference sequence). The V and J ends lost 5 bases and 0 bases respectively, with 8 bases between them. CDR3 DNA sequence: TGTGCCAGCAGGAAGGACATGAACACTGAAGCTTTCTTT. Translating it yields CASRKDMNTEAFF.